This TCR beta chain was sequenced in a study of beta chain features in type 1 diabetes. Study summary: All samples combined gave 95 million to 130 million sorted cells for examination. Study-wide results and limits: The question of HLA type influencing TCRB rearrangement was one that remained unresolved here. Within patients, naive, central memory and Treg TCRB repertoires seemed more similar than within healthy donors. People with Type 1 diabetes carried modestly yet significantly shorter TCRB CDR3s in all four CD4+ subsets.

CD45RO/CCR7/CD25/CD127/CD95/CD27 sorting isolated CD4+ naive, central memory, regulatory and stem cell-like memory cells. Investigators reverse transcribed all isolated RNA, so they sequenced expressed TCRB transcripts. TCRdb keeps only in-frame clones here, not all; method: immunoSEQ multiplex PCR. The sample holds around 360,000 clones; around 12% are singletons and the top ten take 0.008% to 0.011%. In germline, CDR1 is SEHNR, CDR2 FQNEAQ (reference sequence). The V end lost 5 bases, the J end lost 1 base, and 16 bases lay between the germline ends. The CDR3 runs 16 residues. This clone turned up a few times. Its target is unknown.

This TCR was recovered from a woman younger than 35 with type 1 diabetes. The V gene is TRBV7-9, the J gene TRBJ2-3; D perhaps matches TRBD2 (7 bases). The sequenced sample consisted of naive CD4+ T cells from blood. The CDR3 DNA reads TGTGCCAGCAGCCAAAGGGGGGGCCATCGCACAGATACGCAGTATTTT. It translates to CASSQRGGHRTDTQYF.